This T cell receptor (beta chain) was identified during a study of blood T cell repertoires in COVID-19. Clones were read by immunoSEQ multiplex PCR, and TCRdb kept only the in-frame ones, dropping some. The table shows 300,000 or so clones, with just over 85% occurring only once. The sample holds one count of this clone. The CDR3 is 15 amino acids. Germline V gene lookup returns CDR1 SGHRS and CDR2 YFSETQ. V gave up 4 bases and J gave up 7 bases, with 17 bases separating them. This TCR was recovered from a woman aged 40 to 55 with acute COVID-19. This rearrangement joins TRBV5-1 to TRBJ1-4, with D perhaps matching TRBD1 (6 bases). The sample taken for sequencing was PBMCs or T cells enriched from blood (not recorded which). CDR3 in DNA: TGCGCCAGCAGCCCTAATATACAGGGCCGTGAAAAACTGTTTTTT. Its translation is CASSPNIQGREKLFF.